The clone carrying this T cell receptor beta chain came up a few times. Antigen specificity is unknown. The data belong to a study of blood T cells in healthy people across ages. Findings and caveats of the study: In the absence of known donor CMV status, changes in expanded clonotypes were possibly confounded. Without sorted subsets, naive and antigen-experienced compartments could not be conclusively compared.

The CDR3 has 14 residues. Per germline, CDR1 SQVTM and CDR2 ANQGSEA. V was clipped by 6 bases and J by 0 bases, with 14 bases between them. Then a second PCR, running roughly 7 to 12 cycles, was carried out with a sample-barcoded 5' primer and a J-beta primer mix. TCRdb reprocessed the 5' RACE reads with MiXCR, giving one entry per CDR3 protein. Found here are hundreds of thousands of distinct CDR3 sequences, 22% of them singletons; the top ten hold 22%. Isolated PBMCs totaled at least 6 million in each sample. This chain connects TRBV29-1 to TRBJ1-2, with D possibly matching TRBD1 (5 bases). The source material was blood. This receptor was identified in a man in his 70s in good health. The DNA of the CDR3 is TGCAGCGTCGCAGGGCTATCCTCTAACTATGGCTACACCTTC. Amino acid sequence: CSVAGLSSNYGYTF.